What follows is one T cell receptor (beta chain) and its context. The antigen is undetermined. Germline trimming cut 4 bases from V and 4 bases from J; bases unmatched to any gene: 8. CDR3 length: 15 amino acids. Germline assignment: CDR1 SGDLS and CDR2 YYNGEE. This record comes from a study of cytomegalovirus exposure and HLA in healthy donors. Assay used: immunoSEQ multiplex PCR; TCRdb lists only in-frame clones, some missing. The table records around 130,000 clones, 85% to 90% of them present only once. Study-level points and caveats: The study listed 150 to 200 cytomegalovirus-associated TCR beta chains. Subsequent analysis revealed that first-cohort TCR clusters tended to co-occur in the 130 or so validation repertoires. The study found most TCR sequences rare, yet found some public TCRs in many donors.

Sequenced sample: PBMCs. This sequence originates from a man aged 25-45 years in good health and CMV-seronegative. This sequence joins TRBV9 and TRBJ1-5; 7 nucleotides line up with TRBD1. As DNA, the CDR3 is TGTGCCAGCAGCCCCCACAGGGGAACGAATCAGCCCCAGCATTTT. This sequence encodes CASSPHRGTNQPQHF.